A single sample gave rise to the 12 T cell receptor beta chains below, sequenced in a study of chemoradiotherapy in HPV16-positive cancers. Libraries were prepared by immunoSEQ multiplex PCR; TCRdb keeps only in-frame clonotypes and omits some of them. The data show 3,000 to 4,000 clones, 80% to 85% seen once. The specimen comprised tumor tissue, sampled from a patient who underwent chemoradiotherapy. The receptor set was obtained from a human donor with HPV-associated anogenital cancer.

This chain links TRBV6-1 with TRBJ2-7; possible D gene TRBD1, 5 bases. Germline V gives CDR1 MNHNS, CDR2 SASEGT. Trimming removed 3 bases from V and 3 bases from J, with 9 bases in between. The CDR3 spans 13 residues. The CDR3 spells CASSEGQHYEQYF. The CDR3, as DNA: TGTGCCAGCAGTGAGGGGCAGCACTACGAGCAGTACTTC.

The chain couples TRBV5-5 to TRBJ1-2; a weak D match, TRBD1 (5 bases). The CDR3 spans 14 residues. V lost 6 bases and J 6 bases, leaving 18 bases between the germline ends. Per the germline V gene, CDR1 is SGHKS and CDR2 is YYEKEE (reference sequence). The CDR3 here is CASNRDLTSDGYTF. The DNA for the CDR3 is TGTGCCAGCAACCGGGACCTAACCTCGGATGGCTACACCTTC.

CDR3 protein: CASEGGSSYEQYF. The CDR3, as DNA: TGTGCCAGCGAGGGGGGTAGCTCCTACGAGCAGTACTTC. The chain couples TRBV6-1 to TRBJ2-7, with D perhaps given as TRBD1 or TRBD2 (6 bases each). Trimming removed 8 bases from V and 0 bases from J, with 11 bases in between. This CDR3 region has 13 residues. Germline V gene lookup returns CDR1 MNHNS and CDR2 SASEGT.

J is TRBJ2-4 and V is TRBV7-3, with 11 bases aligning to TRBD1. Germline loops: CDR1 SGHTA, CDR2 FQGTGA. The CDR3 is 13 residues long. Germline trimming cut 5 bases from V and 14 bases from J; bases unmatched to any gene: 8. CDR3 sequence: CASSQGQGATKYF. The CDR3 DNA reads as TGTGCCAGCAGCCAAGGACAGGGGGCGACTAAGTACTTC.

The chain links TRBV15 to TRBJ2-7, with 9 bases fitting TRBD1. This CDR3 comprises 16 residues. Germline values: CDR1 LNHNV, CDR2 YYDKDF (reference sequence). After removal of 0 bases from V and 5 bases from J, the junction contained 8 bases not matched to a gene. In nucleotides, the CDR3 is TGTGCCACCAGCAGAGAGAGAGGGACAGGGAACGACGAGCAGTACTTC. Translation: CATSRERGTGNDEQYF.

V is TRBV4-2 and J is TRBJ1-2, with D possibly matching TRBD1 (5 bases). The CDR3 extends over 17 amino acids. Trimming cost V 1 base and J 5 bases, with 20 bases left between them. CDR1 LGHNA and CDR2 YNFKEQ come from the germline V gene. The DNA of the CDR3 is TGTGCCAGCAGCCAAGCGGACGGTAGTGGGGCGAGATATGGCTACACCTTC. Translating it yields CASSQADGSGARYGYTF.

V is TRBV2 and J is TRBJ2-3; D gene uncertain. The length of the CDR3 is 12 residues. V lost 4 bases, J lost 3 bases, and 5 bases lay in between. Germline CDR1 SNHLY, CDR2 FYNNEI. CDR3 sequence reads: CASSVMTDTQYF. DNA for the CDR3: TGTGCCAGCAGTGTTATGACAGATACGCAGTATTTT. Together with reference TRBV2 and TRBJ2-3, the CDR3 gives the full variable domain: EPEVTQTPSHQVTQMGQEVILRCVPISNHLYFYWYRQILGQKVEFLVSFYNNEISEKSEIFDDQFSVERPDGSNFTLKIRSTKLEDSAMYFCASSVMTDTQYFGPGTRLTVL.

This chain uses TRBV19 with TRBJ1-2, with 9 bases matching TRBD1. The germline V gene has CDR1 LNHDA and CDR2 SQIVND (reference sequence). This CDR3 spans 15 amino acids. J lost 4 bases, V lost 6 bases, and 9 bases had no gene match. The CDR3, as DNA: TGTGCCAGTAGAGACAGGGGGTCGACGTCCTATGGCTACACCTTC. Encoded protein: CASRDRGSTSYGYTF.

The chain links TRBV6-7 to TRBJ2-6; D is undetermined. TRBV6-7 is recorded as an ORF, its role being uncertain. V was clipped by 5 bases and J by 5 bases, with 22 bases between them. This CDR3 contains 18 residues. The chain's CDR3 is CASSQFQRLQSRANVLTF. CDR3 in DNA: TGTGCCAGCAGTCAGTTTCAGCGTTTACAAAGTCGGGCCAACGTCCTGACTTTC.

This rearrangement joins TRBV5-4 to TRBJ2-3, with TRBD2 as a possible D gene (6 bases). The CDR3 spans 15 residues. From germline, CDR1 is SGHNT and CDR2 YYREEE (reference sequence). Trimming pared 4 bases from V and 4 bases from J, leaving 16 bases between. CDR3 amino acids: CASSPRAGKADTQYF. Here the CDR3 DNA reads TGTGCCAGCAGCCCACGGGCGGGAAAGGCAGATACGCAGTATTTT.

The chain recombines TRBV19 with TRBJ2-3, with 10 bases identical to TRBD2. Per germline, CDR1 LNHDA and CDR2 SQIVND (reference sequence). The CDR3 consists of 19 residues. J was trimmed by 4 bases and V by 6 bases; bases with no gene match: 19. The CDR3 sequence is CASRSLYTRTSGGADTQYF. CDR3 nucleotides: TGTGCCAGTAGGTCTCTATACACCCGGACTAGCGGAGGGGCAGATACGCAGTATTTT.

The chain is built from TRBV4-1 and TRBJ1-5; the match to TRBD1 covers 9 bases. Trimming cost V 3 bases and J 1 base; bases outside gene matches: 7. CDR3 size: 17 residues. Per the germline V gene, CDR1 is MGHRA and CDR2 is YSYEKL. CDR3 sequence (DNA): TGCGCCAGCAGCCACGCCGGGACAGGGTCGAGCAATCAGCCCCAGCATTTT. It translates to CASSHAGTGSSNQPQHF.